This record looks at one TCR beta chain sequence and its context. Researchers prepared the TCRbeta library using unique molecular identifiers, the study reports. One entry per CDR3 protein, called by TCRdb with MiXCR from the PCR reads. The sample lists roughly 490,000 distinct CDR3 sequences, over 9.5% occurring once. Germline V gene data show CDR1 as KGHSH and CDR2 as LQKENI. V gave up 3 bases and J gave up 3 bases, with 11 bases separating them. This CDR3 has 14 amino acids. These data come from a study of T-cell reconstitution after alpha-beta-depleted transplantation in children. The chain combines TRBV18 with TRBJ1-1; D is perhaps TRBD1 (6 bases). Here the sequenced sample was PBMCs, mostly from graft donor cells, taken 180 days after TCRalphabeta/CD19-depleted stem cell transplant. The sequence was collected from a female patient between 2 and 15 years old who had a stem cell transplant for aplastic anemia, so the T cells may come from the graft donor. CDR3 loop: CASSPRTGHTEAFF. For the CDR3, the DNA is TGTGCCAGCTCACCCCGCACAGGGCACACTGAAGCTTTCTTT.